The clone carrying this T cell receptor (beta chain) was recorded a few times. Its antigen remains unknown. The data stem from a study of T cells in Graves' hyperthyroidism and ophthalmopathy. Study in general: Specimen type is peripheral blood, collected at initial diagnosis prior to any treatment. Points from the study as a whole: In validation, the model predicted ophthalmopathy. These predictions came a median around 5.9 months before onset.

Fresh 10 ml peripheral blood yielded PBMCs. Amplified regions were TCR beta CDR3 sequences from RNA transcripts. A first-round RT-PCR of the TCR CDR3 used the HTBI primer set. In TCRdb, the multiplex PCR reads were re-called with MiXCR into one record per CDR3 protein. The repertoire includes about 250,000 distinct CDR3 sequences, about 16% of them detected once, and roughly 31% sits in the top ten. Per germline, CDR1 MNHNS and CDR2 SASEGT. The length of the CDR3 is 14 residues. With V trimmed by 6 bases and J by 0 bases, 2 bases remained unmatched. J is TRBJ2-5 and V is TRBV6-1; 9 nucleotides line up with TRBD2. This clonotype was sampled from a woman aged 45-59 years with Graves' hyperthyroidism that later progressed to Graves' ophthalmopathy. Sequenced input: blood. The CDR3 nucleotides read TGTGCCAGCAGATGGACTAGCGACCAAGAGACCCAGTACTTC. Protein: CASRWTSDQETQYF.